This TCR beta chain stems from a study of radiotherapy plus CTLA-4 blockade in lung cancer. About the research overall: Patients showed objective responses in 18% of cases, and disease control was achieved by around 30%.

TCRdb's table, derived via immunoSEQ multiplex PCR, lists solely in-frame clones and lacks some. The table shows 55,000 to 80,000 clones, with 78% occurring only once. Study-wide results and limits: According to reports, early shifts in blood T cell clones, alongside interferon-beta, forecast response most accurately. In blood, tumor-derived TCR clones expanded after radiotherapy plus ipilimumab.

This clone showed up just once. No antigen is known for it. Sequences were derived from peripheral blood, sampled from a patient treated with radiotherapy plus ipilimumab. The sequence was collected from a human donor with non-small cell lung cancer who had a complete response to radiotherapy plus ipilimumab.

The CDR3 loop reads CAWSVKGGIYNSPLHF. The DNA for the CDR3 is TGTGCCTGGAGTGTAAAGGGAGGGATATATAATTCACCCCTCCACTTT. The chain uses TRBV30 and TRBJ1-6; D is unresolved. Trimming removed 0 bases at V and 4 bases at J, with 13 bases between. The CDR3 contains 16 residues. Per germline, CDR1 GTSNPN and CDR2 SVGIG (reference sequence).